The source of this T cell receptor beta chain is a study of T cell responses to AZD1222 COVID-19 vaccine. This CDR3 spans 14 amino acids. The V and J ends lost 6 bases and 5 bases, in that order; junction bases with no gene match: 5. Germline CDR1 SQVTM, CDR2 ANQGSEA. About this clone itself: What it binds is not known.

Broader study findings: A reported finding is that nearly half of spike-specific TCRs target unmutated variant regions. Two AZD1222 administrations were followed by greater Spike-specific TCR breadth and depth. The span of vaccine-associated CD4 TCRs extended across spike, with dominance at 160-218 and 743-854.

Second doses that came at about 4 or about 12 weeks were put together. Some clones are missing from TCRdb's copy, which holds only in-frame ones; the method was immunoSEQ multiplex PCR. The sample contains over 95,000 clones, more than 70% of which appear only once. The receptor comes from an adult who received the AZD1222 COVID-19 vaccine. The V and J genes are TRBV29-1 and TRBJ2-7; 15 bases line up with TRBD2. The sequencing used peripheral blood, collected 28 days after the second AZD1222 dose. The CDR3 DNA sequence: TGCAGCGTCGGACTAGCGGGAGGGGGAGACGAGCAGTACTTC. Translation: CSVGLAGGGDEQYF.